Listed here are 26 T cell receptor beta chains from one sample, sequenced in a study of spatial heterogeneity in lung cancer. TCRdb re-called the 5' RACE reads through MiXCR, storing one row per CDR3 protein. The table has some 22,000 distinct CDR3 sequences, over 4.5% seen once. Time point given: sample taken at primary tumor resection. The specimen comprised PBMCs, sampled at surgery. The receptors here all came from a male donor with early-stage non-small cell lung cancer.

The rearrangement links TRBV19 to TRBJ1-5; D is unresolved. CDR1 is LNHDA, CDR2 SQIVND, per germline (reference sequence). Trimming took off 3 bases at V and 6 bases at J, with 9 bases between the two ends. The CDR3 is 13 amino acids. The CDR3 sequence is CASSIDDIQPQHF. CDR3 coding DNA: TGTGCCAGTAGTATCGATGACATTCAGCCCCAGCATTTT.

This clonotype was seen repeatedly, ten times or more. J is TRBJ2-1 and V is TRBV29-1; 7 bases agree with TRBD1. The CDR3 is 14 residues long. J was trimmed by 14 bases and V by 1 base; bases with no gene match: 14. Germline CDR1 and CDR2: SQVTM and ANQGSEA. Written as DNA, the CDR3 is TGCAGCGTTGAAGCCGGCCCGGGTCGGGACAGTGAGTTCTTC. Translation gives CSVEAGPGRDSEFF.

This clonotype was detected ten times or more. The chain employs TRBV7-2 and TRBJ2-7, with D tentatively TRBD1 (5 bases). This CDR3 has 13 residues. Trimming left V 5 bases short and J 1 base short, with 9 bases between. Germline V CDR1 and CDR2: SGHTA, FQGNSA. The CDR3 region is CASSRRQSYEQYF. CDR3 sequence (DNA): TGTGCCAGCAGCCGGAGACAGTCCTACGAGCAGTACTTC.

This clonotype has a count of ten or more. The chain recombines TRBV19 with TRBJ2-3; 9 nucleotides match TRBD2. Per the germline V gene, CDR1 is LNHDA and CDR2 is SQIVND (reference sequence). The CDR3 is made up of 16 amino acids. Trimming removed 3 bases from V and 5 bases from J; junction bases left unmatched: 9. The CDR3 DNA is TGTGCCAGTAGTATTCAAAATAGCGGGAGTGGAGATACGCAGTATTTT. Protein product: CASSIQNSGSGDTQYF.

This clonotype was detected a few times. The rearrangement joins TRBV9 to TRBJ2-1; D remains unclear. Germline V gene data show CDR1 as SGDLS and CDR2 as YYNGEE. V lost 1 base, J lost 2 bases, and 1 base lay in between. The CDR3 is 12 residues long. CDR3 in amino acids: CASSVTYNEQFF. The CDR3 nucleotides are TGTGCCAGCAGCGTAACCTACAATGAGCAGTTCTTC.

This clonotype was counted ten times or more. The chain employs TRBV7-9 and TRBJ1-1; no clear D gene. CDR3 length: 14 residues. Trimming took off 2 bases at V and 0 bases at J, with 7 bases between the two ends. Germline lookup yields CDR1 SEHNR and CDR2 FQNEAQ (reference sequence). The CDR3 coding sequence is TGTGCCAGCAGCTTACAGGTTATGAACACTGAAGCTTTCTTT. Translated, it gives CASSLQVMNTEAFF.

This clonotype was seen a handful of times. The rearrangement uses TRBV7-2 and TRBJ2-1, with D perhaps matching TRBD1 (5 bases). The V end lost 0 bases, the J end lost 9 bases, and 9 bases lay between the germline ends. The germline CDR1 and CDR2 sequences are SGHTA and FQGNSA. The CDR3 is 13 amino acids. The CDR3 here is CASSLARQGEQFF. The CDR3 DNA is TGTGCCAGCAGCTTAGCTCGTCAGGGTGAGCAGTTCTTC.

This clonotype has a count of ten or more. The J gene is TRBJ2-7, the V gene TRBV5-4, with 8 positions matching TRBD2. The CDR3 is 15 amino acids. Trimming took 4 bases from V and 5 from J; bases not matched to a gene: 11. Germline V gives CDR1 SGHNT, CDR2 YYREEE (reference sequence). CDR3 DNA: TGTGCCAGCAGCAAGGGTCCGGGAGGGCCCAACGAGCAGTACTTC. It encodes CASSKGPGGPNEQYF.

In this sample, this clonotype turned up a few times. The chain links TRBV5-6 to TRBJ2-7, with D unresolved. V was cut by 0 bases and J by 0 bases, with 10 bases left in between. This CDR3 is 15 amino acids long. Looked up from germline, CDR1 is SGHDT and CDR2 is YYEEEE. As DNA, the CDR3 is TGTGCCAGCAGCTTGGCCCCAGGCCCCTCCTACGAGCAGTACTTC. This gives the protein CASSLAPGPSYEQYF.

This clonotype was recorded at least ten times. The rearrangement uses TRBV20-1 and TRBJ2-1; 7 bases match TRBD2. The V and J ends lost 1 base and 8 bases, in that order; junction bases with no gene match: 11. Germline CDR1 and CDR2: DFQATT and SNEGSKA (reference sequence). The CDR3 consists of 15 residues. The CDR3 region has the DNA TGCAGTGCTAGAGTTGGGGGGGAGGCTACCGATGAGCAGTTCTTC. It translates to CSARVGGEATDEQFF.

This clonotype showed up many times. The DNA for the CDR3 is TGTGCCAGCAGCCCTTATAGGAGGGCTCAAGAGACCCAGTACTTC. This encodes CASSPYRRAQETQYF. This chain connects TRBV7-8 to TRBJ2-5; weak D call: TRBD2 (6 bases). The length of the CDR3 is 15 residues. The V gene's germline CDR1 is SGHVS and CDR2 FQNEAQ. Trimming pared 5 bases from V and 2 bases from J, leaving 15 bases between.

This chain connects TRBV29-1 to TRBJ1-1; D gene unclear. Germline V gives CDR1 SQVTM, CDR2 ANQGSEA. This CDR3 region has 14 residues. Trimming pared 4 bases from V and 1 base from J, leaving 13 bases between. CDR3 DNA: TGCAGCGTTGTCGGGGTGGGCGGGAACACTGAAGCTTTCTTT. This encodes CSVVGVGGNTEAFF.

This clonotype has a count of ten or more. J is TRBJ2-7 and V is TRBV20-1, with a tentative D call TRBD1 (6 bases). Trimming shortened V by 3 bases and J by 3 bases, and 12 bases separated the two germline ends. Germline V gives CDR1 DFQATT, CDR2 SNEGSKA (reference sequence). CDR3 length: 13 amino acids. This CDR3 reads CSASTGSRYEQYF. CDR3 DNA: TGCAGTGCTAGCACAGGGTCTCGCTACGAGCAGTACTTC.

The sample holds many counts of this clonotype. This chain joins TRBV7-2 and TRBJ2-1; D unclear. Germline values: CDR1 SGHTA, CDR2 FQGNSA. The V gene lost 2 bases and the J gene lost 6 bases, with 8 bases spanning the gap. CDR3 length equals 13 residues. The CDR3 here is CASSLRTANEQFF. The CDR3 nucleotides are TGTGCCAGCAGCTTAAGGACCGCCAATGAGCAGTTCTTC.

This clonotype came up many times. The chain combines TRBV5-1 with TRBJ2-1, with D possibly being TRBD1 (6 bases). V lost 6 bases, J lost 5 bases, and 9 bases lay in between. Germline V lookup: CDR1 SGHRS, CDR2 YFSETQ. The CDR3 loop spans 12 amino acids. CDR3 residues: CASKQGHNEQFF. CDR3 DNA sequence: TGCGCCAGCAAGCAGGGGCACAATGAGCAGTTCTTC.

This clonotype was seen at least ten times. CDR3 sequence (DNA): TGCGCCAGCAGCTCGGGGACCTACGAGCAGTACTTC. It encodes CASSSGTYEQYF. This chain links TRBV5-1 with TRBJ2-7, with a tentative D call TRBD2 (5 bases). Looked up from germline, CDR1 is SGHRS and CDR2 is YFSETQ. V lost 3 bases and J lost 2, with 6 bases in between. The CDR3 runs 12 residues.

There are many counts of this clonotype. The chain combines TRBV4-3 with TRBJ1-6; no reliable D call. Germline V CDR1 and CDR2: LGHNA, YSLEER. The V gene lost 0 bases and the J gene lost 0 bases, with 12 bases spanning the gap. This CDR3 is built from 18 residues. The CDR3 loop is CASSQERHRSSYNSPLHF. The CDR3 DNA reads as TGCGCCAGCAGCCAAGAGAGGCATCGGAGCTCCTATAATTCACCCCTCCACTTT.

In this sample, this clonotype turned up a few times. The V call is TRBV27, the J call TRBJ2-7, with 8 nucleotides matching TRBD1. CDR1 is MNHEY, CDR2 SMNVEV, per germline (reference sequence). V dropped 3 bases and J dropped 3; count of bases not matched to a gene: 1. The CDR3 is 13 amino acids. CDR3 DNA sequence: TGTGCCAGCAGTTTTACAGGGGGCTACGAGCAGTACTTC. Amino acids: CASSFTGGYEQYF.

The chain joins TRBV6-1 to TRBJ2-7; possibly TRBD1 or TRBD2 for D (5 bases each). From germline, CDR1 is MNHNS and CDR2 SASEGT. Trimming shortened V by 5 bases and J by 5 bases, and 34 bases separated the two germline ends. This CDR3 is 20 amino acids long. The CDR3 loop reads CASSLVLGRGHVPVGHEQYF. The DNA for the CDR3 is TGTGCCAGCAGTCTCGTCTTAGGACGGGGCCACGTACCGGTGGGCCACGAGCAGTACTTC.

This clonotype is classed as medium-sized. The chain combines TRBV28 with TRBJ1-1; unclear D gene. The V end lost 6 bases, the J end lost 10 bases, and 21 bases lay between the germline ends. The germline CDR1 and CDR2 sequences are MDHEN and SYDVKM. This CDR3 region has 14 residues. The DNA for the CDR3 is TGTGCCAGCAGCCCCTCCGGGTCCGGGCCACGAGCTTTCTTT. It translates to CASSPSGSGPRAFF. Combining the CDR3 with reference TRBV28 and TRBJ1-1 gives the whole variable domain DVKVTQSSRYLVKRTGEKVFLECVQDMDHENMFWYRQDPGLGLRLIYFSYDVKMKEKGDIPEGYSVSREKKERFSLILESASTNQTSMYLCASSPSGSGPRAFFGQGTRLTVV.

In this sample, this clonotype turned up many times. The V gene is TRBV7-3, the J gene TRBJ2-5; tentative D call: TRBD2 (7 bases). The CDR3 loop spans 16 amino acids. V lost 0 bases, J lost 2 bases, and 13 bases lay in between. Germline V lookup: CDR1 SGHTA, CDR2 FQGTGA. CDR3 sequence reads: CASSLTGASGQETQYF. The CDR3 nucleotides read TGTGCCAGCAGCTTAACGGGGGCTAGCGGACAAGAGACCCAGTACTTC.

This clonotype was observed at least ten times. The J gene is TRBJ2-5, the V gene TRBV7-3; 13 nucleotides align to TRBD2. The CDR3 has 14 residues. V lost 5 bases to trimming and J lost 4 bases; unmatched junction nucleotides: 1. Germline V gene lookup returns CDR1 SGHTA and CDR2 FQGTGA. The CDR3 nucleotides read TGTGCCAGCAGCAGGACTAGCGGGGGAGAGACCCAGTACTTC. This gives the protein CASSRTSGGETQYF.

This clonotype was seen many times. The chain couples TRBV20-1 to TRBJ2-3; a possible D gene is TRBD2 (6 bases). Trimming took 7 bases from V and 2 from J, leaving 13 bases between them. CDR3 size: 13 residues. CDR1 and CDR2 from the germline V gene are DFQATT and SNEGSKA (reference sequence). The CDR3 reads CSEWGGATDTQYF. DNA of the CDR3: TGCAGTGAGTGGGGCGGGGCCACAGATACGCAGTATTTT.

This clonotype occurred many times. The chain employs TRBV5-6 and TRBJ2-5; D is possibly TRBD2 (6 bases). The CDR3 length is 20 residues. In germline, CDR1 is SGHDT, CDR2 YYEEEE. The V gene lost 0 bases and the J gene lost 0 bases, with 24 bases spanning the gap. For the CDR3, the DNA is TGTGCCAGCAGCTTGGCCGTTAGGACTACTGGGAAGTGGAACCAAGAGACCCAGTACTTC. This gives the protein CASSLAVRTTGKWNQETQYF.

This clonotype was detected ten times or more. The chain uses TRBV27 and TRBJ1-2; no clear D. Per the germline V gene, CDR1 is MNHEY and CDR2 is SMNVEV (reference sequence). The CDR3 sequence is 13 residues long. Trimming stripped 4 bases from V and 7 bases from J, with 13 bases between. CDR3: CASSSVPGVGYTF. The CDR3 DNA reads TGTGCCAGCAGTTCCGTCCCCGGGGTTGGCTACACCTTC.

This clonotype has at least ten counts. The chain uses TRBV2 and TRBJ1-3, with D uncertain. V was cut by 7 bases and J by 4 bases, with 8 bases left in between. Germline V gives CDR1 SNHLY, CDR2 FYNNEI. This CDR3 comprises 12 residues. CDR3 coding DNA: TGTGCCAGCACTAAGGAAGGAAACACCATATATTTT. It encodes CASTKEGNTIYF.